This T cell receptor (beta chain) was retrieved from a study of blood T cell repertoires in COVID-19. Whole-study context: The samples span acute and convalescent COVID-19 from the United States, Italy and Spain. In each case, the material was cDNA or gDNA derived from T cells, B-cell-depleted T cells, or PBMCs.

In germline, CDR1 is SGHAT, CDR2 FQNNGV. V lost 5 bases to trimming and J lost 5 bases; unmatched junction nucleotides: 12. CDR3 size: 16 residues. Original analysis: Using reference gene primer amplification, nucleated cell counts were estimated. Libraries were prepared by immunoSEQ multiplex PCR; TCRdb keeps only in-frame clonotypes and omits some of them. The D gene and trimming were derived from the DNA, and the V and J assignments and clone size from that table. The table includes fewer than 50,000 clones, around 82% detected once. This chain connects TRBV11-2 to TRBJ2-7; 10 positions agree with TRBD2. The sample consisted of peripheral blood. The receptor comes from a woman older than 75 with acute or convalescent COVID-19. CDR3 in DNA: TGTGCCAGCAGCCTTACCCTACTAGCGGGGAACGACGAGCAGTACTTC. Its translation is CASSLTLLAGNDEQYF.